This T cell receptor (beta chain) comes out of a study of blood T cell repertoires in COVID-19. TCRdb's table, derived via immunoSEQ multiplex PCR, lists solely in-frame clones and lacks some. The table has some 460,000 clones, about 90% seen once; the top ten hold around 0.64%. CDR1 SGHRS and CDR2 YFSETQ come from the germline V gene. The CDR3 has 15 amino acids. The V and J ends lost 5 bases and 7 bases, in that order; junction bases with no gene match: 12. This chain uses TRBV5-1 with TRBJ2-7; 10 bases are shared with TRBD1. The sample taken for sequencing was PBMCs or T cells enriched from blood (not recorded which). This clonotype originated in a woman aged 18-29 years who had recovered from COVID-19. CDR3 coding DNA: TGCGCCAGCAGTCTAGCCGACAGGGGGCAAATGGAGCAGTACTTC. Translating it yields CASSLADRGQMEQYF. The full variable domain, completed using reference TRBV5-1 and TRBJ2-7, is KAGVTQTPRYLIKTRGQQVTLSCSPISGHRSVSWYQQTPGQGLQFLFEYFSETQRNKGNFPGRFSGRQFSNSRSEMNVSTLELGDSALYLCASSLADRGQMEQYFGPGTRLTVT.